These 15 T cell receptor beta chains came from one sample sequenced in a study of shared clonotypes between healthy human individuals (TCRdb year 2020). The library was obtained by the immunoSEQ multiplex PCR assay. As stored in TCRdb, this immuneACCESS dataset retains in-frame rearrangements with V and J assigned. A fraction of the clones does not appear; measured against another copy, unresolved V genes explain less than half of the discrepancy, and the remainder lacks a known reason. Present in this sample are some 2.3 million clones, approximately 95% of which were seen just once. Of the sample, under 0.45% is held by the ten largest clones. Sequencing was performed on naive CD4+ T cells from PBMCs. According to the study, the label for this sample's cell subset or site signals: CD45RA+ positively selected. Receptors were obtained from a man aged 18 to 29 in good health. Some clones in this sample may be carry-over from other donors' samples.

V and J are TRBV7-2 and TRBJ1-2; no clear D gene. The CDR3 sequence is 17 residues long. Germline lookup yields CDR1 SGHTA and CDR2 FQGNSA. The ends were cut back, 5 bases at V and 4 bases at J, with 23 bases in the middle. The CDR3 region has the DNA TGTGCCAGCAGCCCAAAAGGACCCGGCTCGGCGGGCTATGGCTACACCTTC. This gives the protein CASSPKGPGSAGYGYTF.

The sample holds one count of this clone. Other DNA sequences in the sample encode the same CDR3. J is TRBJ1-1 and V is TRBV5-1; 8 nucleotides align to TRBD1. The length of the CDR3 is 14 residues. V gave up 3 bases and J gave up 1 base; unmatched junction bases: 2. Germline lookup yields CDR1 SGHRS and CDR2 YFSETQ. The CDR3: CASSSDRGNTEAFF. The CDR3, as DNA: TGCGCCAGCAGCTCAGACAGGGGGAACACTGAAGCTTTCTTT. Full variable domain (outside the CDR3, taken from reference TRBV5-1 and TRBJ1-1): KAGVTQTPRYLIKTRGQQVTLSCSPISGHRSVSWYQQTPGQGLQFLFEYFSETQRNKGNFPGRFSGRQFSNSRSEMNVSTLELGDSALYLCASSSDRGNTEAFFGQGTRLTVV.

The chain carries TRBV7-6 and TRBJ2-1; 7 bases match TRBD2. This CDR3 has 13 residues. The J segment lost 6 bases and the V segment lost 5 bases, leaving 4 bases of the junction unmatched. Germline lookup yields CDR1 SGHVS and CDR2 FNYEAQ. In DNA form, the CDR3 reads TGTGCCAGCAGCACCCGGACTAGCAATGAGCAGTTCTTC. As protein: CASSTRTSNEQFF.

This chain joins TRBV7-9 and TRBJ2-7; 14 nucleotides match TRBD2. The CDR3 is made up of 17 amino acids. V gave up 4 bases and J gave up 3 bases; unmatched junction bases: 8. Germline lookup yields CDR1 SEHNR and CDR2 FQNEAQ (reference sequence). CDR3 in amino acids: CASSSGLAGVRGYEQYF. In nucleotides, the CDR3 is TGTGCCAGCAGCTCGGGACTAGCGGGAGTCAGGGGCTACGAGCAGTACTTC. The whole variable domain, remainder taken from reference TRBV7-9 and TRBJ2-7, is DTGVSQNPRHKITKRGQNVTFRCDPISEHNRLYWYRQTLGQGPEFLTYFQNEAQLEKSRLLSDRFSAERPKGSFSTLEIQRTEQGDSAMYLCASSSGLAGVRGYEQYFGPGTRLTVT.

This clone has a handful of counts. The chain links TRBV29-1 to TRBJ1-1; possible D gene TRBD1, 6 bases. The CDR3 has 13 amino acids. Between the trimmed V and J ends, which lost 4 bases and 2 bases, there was a span of 11 bases. Germline values: CDR1 SQVTM, CDR2 ANQGSEA. The DNA for the CDR3 is TGCAGCGTTGGAGGACAGATAAACACTGAAGCTTTCTTT. Translation gives CSVGGQINTEAFF.

The chain recombines TRBV6-1 with TRBJ1-3; tentative D call: TRBD1 (5 bases). Germline V gene lookup returns CDR1 MNHNS and CDR2 SASEGT. V was clipped by 7 bases and J by 3 bases, with 13 bases between them. This CDR3 spans 14 amino acids. The CDR3 coding sequence is TGTGCCAGCATGGGGTCGAGGGGTGGAAACACCATATATTTT. Its protein is CASMGSRGGNTIYF.

The V call is TRBV2, the J call TRBJ1-1; 9 nucleotides agree with TRBD1. Germline V lookup: CDR1 SNHLY, CDR2 FYNNEI. Trimming at V came to 9 bases and at J to 1 base, leaving 9 bases not matched to a gene. CDR3 length: 15 residues. CDR3 bases: TGTGCCAGTAATAAACAGGGGGCAAGGAACACTGAAGCTTTCTTT. Protein: CASNKQGARNTEAFF.

The V call is TRBV7-9, the J call TRBJ1-2; D may be TRBD1 (5 bases). The CDR3 length is 15 residues. V was pared by 5 bases and J by 0 bases, with 13 bases between. In germline, CDR1 is SEHNR, CDR2 FQNEAQ (reference sequence). CDR3 amino acids: CASSPDSPANYGYTF. As DNA, the CDR3 is TGTGCCAGCAGCCCTGACAGTCCAGCTAACTATGGCTACACCTTC.

The chain employs TRBV6-6 and TRBJ2-2, with 9 bases matching TRBD1. Looked up from germline, CDR1 is MNHNY and CDR2 is SVGAGI (reference sequence). V lost 4 bases, J lost 4 bases, and 4 bases stayed unmatched. The CDR3 totals 15 residues. The CDR3 DNA is TGTGCCAGCAGTTGGACAGGGGCGGGCACCGGGGAGCTGTTTTTT. Amino acid sequence: CASSWTGAGTGELFF.

The CDR3 nucleotides are TGTGCCAGCAGCCCCGAACTAGCGGGAGCTAGTGAGCAGTTCTTC. Protein sequence: CASSPELAGASEQFF. The rearrangement links TRBV6-1 to TRBJ2-1; 11 bases agree with TRBD2. The CDR3 runs to 15 residues. J gave up 9 bases and V 6 bases, and 10 bases lay outside the gene matches. Germline CDR1 reads MNHNS; CDR2 reads SASEGT.

The chain joins TRBV20-1 to TRBJ2-7; D may be TRBD1 (6 bases). Germline CDR1 and CDR2: DFQATT and SNEGSKA (reference sequence). V was trimmed by 7 bases and J by 7 bases, leaving 11 bases between them. The CDR3 covers 10 residues. The CDR3 bases are TGCAGTGTCCGTACAGGGGAGCAGTACTTC. Its translation is CSVRTGEQYF.

The chain combines TRBV30 with TRBJ2-3; TRBD2 matches 7 bases. Trimming took 0 bases from V and 2 from J; bases not matched to a gene: 14. Germline V gives CDR1 GTSNPN, CDR2 SVGIG (reference sequence). This CDR3 has 18 amino acids. CDR3 in DNA: TGTGCCTGGAGTGTACGAATCAGGGACTATAGGAACACAGATACGCAGTATTTT. Amino acid sequence: CAWSVRIRDYRNTDTQYF.

The chain is built from TRBV7-7 and TRBJ2-2; D uncertain. CDR1 SSHAT and CDR2 FNYEAQ come from the germline V gene (reference sequence). V was clipped by 5 bases and J by 1 base, with 20 bases between them. This CDR3 comprises 18 residues. The CDR3 protein is CASSALILGSGNTGELFF. The CDR3 region has the DNA TGTGCCAGCAGCGCCCTTATACTGGGGTCGGGGAACACCGGGGAGCTGTTTTTT.

The genes are TRBV6-1 and TRBJ2-7, with D hard to call. The length of the CDR3 is 12 residues. The V gene's germline CDR1 is MNHNS and CDR2 SASEGT. The V and J ends lost 7 bases and 8 bases respectively, with 15 bases between them. CDR3 amino acids: CASNLGMGQQYF. The CDR3, as DNA: TGTGCCAGCAACCTGGGGATGGGCCAGCAGTACTTC.

The V and J genes are TRBV29-1 and TRBJ2-7; D gene ambiguous. The CDR3 sequence is 14 residues long. Germline V lookup: CDR1 SQVTM, CDR2 ANQGSEA. Trimming stripped 2 bases from V and 3 bases from J, with 14 bases between. The CDR3 loop is CSVELQEPLYEQYF. The CDR3 DNA sequence: TGCAGCGTTGAACTCCAGGAACCACTCTACGAGCAGTACTTC.